Presented here are 20 T cell receptor beta chains from one specimen sequenced in a study of CD4 T cells in relation to SARS-CoV-2 and coronaviruses. The unexposed donors gave CD4+ T cells in about 2011-2018, prior to COVID-19. Libraries were prepared by immunoSEQ multiplex PCR; TCRdb keeps only in-frame clonotypes and omits some of them. This table holds 60,000 or so clones, about 94% found once. What was sequenced was naive CD4+ T cells from PBMCs. Subset specified: naive CD4+ T cells isolated by negative enrichment. These receptors were taken from a human donor in good health.

This clone was picked up one time. The V and J genes are TRBV5-4 and TRBJ2-1; TRBD2 matches at 7 bases. The CDR3 consists of 15 residues. The V segment lost 0 bases and the J segment 6 bases; nucleotides outside the gene matches: 6. Germline V lookup: CDR1 SGHNT, CDR2 YYREEE (reference sequence). This chain's CDR3 is CASSLGGLVGNEQFF. In nucleotides, the CDR3 is TGTGCCAGCAGCTTGGGTGGACTAGTAGGCAATGAGCAGTTCTTC.

V and J are TRBV5-4 and TRBJ2-7, with 8 bases identical to TRBD1. Germline V gives CDR1 SGHNT, CDR2 YYREEE (reference sequence). The V gene end was trimmed by 0 bases and the J gene end by 3 bases; junction bases not matched to a gene: 8. The CDR3 has 16 amino acids. The CDR3 DNA reads as TGTGCCAGCAGCTTGGCCGCGGGGACAGGTAACTACGAGCAGTACTTC. Encoded protein: CASSLAAGTGNYEQYF.

This sequence joins TRBV19 and TRBJ2-1, with 12 nucleotides matching TRBD2. The CDR3 consists of 18 residues. In germline, CDR1 is LNHDA, CDR2 SQIVND (reference sequence). Unmatched junction bases numbered 10, after V lost 5 bases and J lost 2 bases. This CDR3 reads CASSGRLAGGPPYNEQFF. The CDR3 DNA follows: TGTGCCAGTAGTGGGCGTCTAGCGGGAGGGCCTCCCTACAATGAGCAGTTCTTC. Based on the CDR3 plus reference TRBV19 and TRBJ2-1, the full variable domain is DGGITQSPKYLFRKEGQNVTLSCEQNLNHDAMYWYRQDPGQGLRLIYYSQIVNDFQKGDIAEGYSVSREKKESFPLTVTSAQKNPTAFYLCASSGRLAGGPPYNEQFFGPGTRLTVL.

V gene TRBV5-1 combines with J gene TRBJ2-3, with 12 nucleotides matching TRBD1. V shed 0 bases, J shed 6 bases, and the junction held 5 bases outside the gene matches. This CDR3 spans 16 amino acids. The germline V gene has CDR1 SGHRS and CDR2 YFSETQ. CDR3 amino acids: CASSLAGTGGADTQYF. CDR3 nucleotides: TGCGCCAGCAGCTTGGCCGGGACAGGGGGCGCGGATACGCAGTATTTT.

The V gene is TRBV5-8, the J gene TRBJ2-3; 13 nucleotides match TRBD2. CDR1 and CDR2 from the germline V gene are SGHTS and YDEGEE. V gave up 4 bases and J gave up 6 bases; unmatched junction bases: 5. This CDR3 has 15 residues. CDR3 protein: CASSQGTSGTDTQYF. The CDR3 region has the DNA TGTGCCAGCAGCCAAGGGACTAGCGGGACCGATACGCAGTATTTT. The full variable domain, rest sourced from reference TRBV5-8 and TRBJ2-3, is EAGVTQSPTHLIKTRGQQATLRCSPISGHTSVYWYQQALGLGLQFLLWYDEGEERNRGNFPPRFSGRQFPNYSSELNVNALELEDSALYLCASSQGTSGTDTQYFGPGTRLTVL.

For the CDR3, the DNA is TGTGCCAGCAGCCTATGGACAGGGGGCAATGAAGCTTTCTTT. It encodes CASSLWTGGNEAFF. The chain combines TRBV7-2 with TRBJ1-1, with 11 nucleotides matching TRBD1. This CDR3 is built from 14 residues. V was clipped by 5 bases and J by 7 bases; unmatched bases: 6. Germline CDR1 and CDR2: SGHTA and FQGNSA.

The genes are TRBV6-2 or TRBV6-3 and TRBJ2-1, with 10 bases aligning to TRBD2. CDR3 length: 15 residues. V shed 2 bases, J shed 12 bases, and the junction held 10 bases outside the gene matches. Germline CDR1 MNHEY, CDR2 SVGEGT. CDR3 nucleotide sequence: TGTGCCAGCAGTTACGGGGCTAGCGGGAGCCGGGGGCAGTTCTTC. Translation gives CASSYGASGSRGQFF.

The gene calls are TRBV18 and TRBJ2-7, with 7 bases aligning to TRBD1. The CDR3 consists of 11 residues. V shed 5 bases, J shed 6 bases, and the junction held 1 base outside the gene matches. The germline gives CDR1 KGHSH, CDR2 LQKENI. The CDR3 coding sequence is TGTGCCAGCTCAACAGGGGTCGAGCAGTACTTC. Amino acids: CASSTGVEQYF.

CDR3 region: CASSLDRSNTGELFF. DNA for the CDR3: TGTGCCAGCTCACTCGACAGGTCGAACACCGGGGAGCTGTTTTTT. The J gene is TRBJ2-2, the V gene TRBV18; possibly TRBD1 for D (6 bases). V was shortened by 4 bases and J by 0 bases, with 9 bases between the two germline ends. CDR1 KGHSH and CDR2 LQKENI come from the germline V gene. The CDR3 has 15 amino acids.

This rearrangement joins TRBV3-1 (or the pseudogene TRBV3-2) to TRBJ2-7; D possibly matches TRBD1 or TRBD2 (6 bases each). Trimming left V 1 base short and J 2 bases short, with 12 bases between. The CDR3 totals 15 residues. The V gene's germline CDR1 is LGHDT and CDR2 YNNKEL (reference sequence). CDR3 coding DNA: TGTGCCAGCAGCCAAGTTGTCGGGGGCCCCTACGAGCAGTACTTC. Encoded protein: CASSQVVGGPYEQYF.

The genes are TRBV7-3 and TRBJ2-2; maybe TRBD2 (5 bases). CDR3 length equals 14 residues. Trimming took off 5 bases at V and 9 bases at J, with 16 bases between the two ends. Germline V gives CDR1 SGHTA, CDR2 FQGTGA. CDR3 residues: CASSREYANRELFF. The DNA of the CDR3 is TGTGCCAGCAGCCGGGAATACGCGAACCGGGAGCTGTTTTTT.

The chain joins TRBV6-6 to TRBJ2-1, with D perhaps TRBD1 (6 bases). V was clipped by 2 bases and J by 9 bases, with 14 bases between them. The CDR3 totals 14 residues. CDR1 and CDR2 from the germline V gene are MNHNY and SVGAGI (reference sequence). The CDR3 DNA is TGTGCCAGCAGTTACGGGGCAGGGGAACGTGAGCAGTTCTTC. It specifies CASSYGAGEREQFF.

The rearrangement uses TRBV10-3 and TRBJ2-2, with TRBD2 matching 8 bases. Trimming cost V 6 bases and J 5 bases; bases outside gene matches: 8. Germline V CDR1 and CDR2: ENHRY, SYGVKD. The CDR3 extends over 15 amino acids. Written as DNA, the CDR3 is TGTGCCATCAGCCCTGACGGGGGGGAGACCGGGGAGCTGTTTTTT. Protein: CAISPDGGETGELFF.

CDR3 region: CASSLEGPREKLFF. The CDR3 region has the DNA TGTGCCAGCAGCTTAGAAGGACCGCGGGAAAAACTGTTTTTT. The rearrangement uses TRBV7-8 and TRBJ1-4; no reliable D call. The CDR3 runs 14 residues. V was clipped by 1 base and J by 8 bases, with 11 bases between them. The germline CDR1 and CDR2 sequences are SGHVS and FQNEAQ.

The rearrangement joins TRBV28 to TRBJ1-4; TRBD1 might be the D (5 bases). CDR1 is MDHEN and CDR2 is SYDVKM in the germline V gene. CDR3 size: 16 residues. Trimming stripped 5 bases from V and 2 bases from J, with 15 bases between. This CDR3 is CASSLTTGATNEKLFF. CDR3 nucleotides: TGTGCCAGCAGTCTGACCACAGGAGCCACTAATGAAAAACTGTTTTTT.

V is TRBV30 and J is TRBJ2-7, with D unclear. The CDR3 loop spans 13 amino acids. Trimming pared 3 bases from V and 8 bases from J, leaving 17 bases between. The germline gives CDR1 GTSNPN, CDR2 SVGIG (reference sequence). CDR3 bases: TGTGCCTGGAGCCACCCCCCAGGTTACAAGCAGTACTTC. Amino acids: CAWSHPPGYKQYF. The whole variable domain, remainder taken from reference TRBV30 and TRBJ2-7, is SQTIHQWPATLVQPVGSPLSLECTVEGTSNPNLYWYRQAAGRGLQLLFYSVGIGQISSEVPQNLSASRPQDRQFILSSKKLLLSDSGFYLCAWSHPPGYKQYFGPGTRLTVT.

The chain is built from TRBV19 and TRBJ2-1; 7 nucleotides match TRBD2. Germline V gives CDR1 LNHDA, CDR2 SQIVND (reference sequence). There are 17 residues in the CDR3. Germline trimming cut 3 bases from V and 1 base from J; bases unmatched to any gene: 9. CDR3 in DNA: TGTGCCAGTAGTATTCTTTCTAGCGGCCGATCCTACAATGAGCAGTTCTTC. Translated, it gives CASSILSSGRSYNEQFF.

This clone was seen a single time. The rearrangement uses TRBV6-1 and TRBJ2-5; TRBD1 aligns across 9 bases. The CDR3 has 14 residues. Germline CDR1 is MNHNS and CDR2 is SASEGT. With 1 base clipped from V and 4 bases from J, the junction kept 1 base outside the gene matches. CDR3 amino acids: CASSEDRGRETQYF. CDR3 coding DNA: TGTGCCAGCAGTGAAGACAGGGGGCGAGAGACCCAGTACTTC.

The chain has TRBV3-1 (or the pseudogene TRBV3-2) and TRBJ1-6; TRBD1 matches 11 bases. Germline V gene lookup returns CDR1 LGHDT and CDR2 YNNKEL (reference sequence). V shed 4 bases and J 11 bases; nucleotides not matched to a gene: 10. The CDR3 has 16 amino acids. CDR3 in amino acids: CASSLPGQGGLAPLHF. Here the CDR3 DNA reads TGTGCCAGCAGCCTACCGGGACAGGGGGGACTGGCACCCCTCCACTTT.

The chain carries TRBV7-9 and TRBJ2-7; 13 bases line up with TRBD2. CDR3 length equals 14 residues. V trimming: 4 bases; J trimming: 6 bases; junction bases outside the gene matches: 3. Germline V gene sequence: CDR1 SEHNR, CDR2 FQNEAQ (reference sequence). The chain's CDR3 is CASSSGLAGSEQYF. The DNA for the CDR3 is TGTGCCAGCAGCTCGGGACTAGCGGGGTCCGAGCAGTACTTC.